A selection of T cell receptor beta chains follows, all from one sample in a study of blood T cell repertoires in COVID-19. Clones were sequenced by immunoSEQ multiplex PCR, and TCRdb holds only the in-frame ones, with some missing. The sample shows 140,000 to 150,000 clones, around 86% of them seen only once. The sample comprised PBMCs or T cells enriched from blood (not recorded which). These receptors were obtained from a man aged 55 to 69 who had recovered from COVID-19. The CDR3 runs from the conserved cysteine through the conserved F or W.

J	V	CDR3
TRBJ1-4	TRBV28	CASTRTPTNEKLFF
TRBJ1-1	TRBV3-1/TRBV3-2	CASSQDFRGQQEAFF
TRBJ2-7	TRBV28	CASGQGRYEQYF
TRBJ2-5	TRBV4-1	CASSLGGTSGQETQYF
TRBJ1-6	TRBV3-1/TRBV3-2	CASSRAPGQGNSPLHF
TRBJ1-3	TRBV5-1	CASTTGGSGNTIYF
TRBJ2-1	TRBV13	CASSPPSGRIDEQFF
TRBJ2-3	TRBV25-1	CASSEYGLAGGVQYF
TRBJ1-3	TRBV6-5	CASRAGNSGNTIYF
TRBJ2-3	TRBV2	CASPGGWREGVLDTQYF
TRBJ1-1	TRBV6-5	CASGRNTEAFF
TRBJ1-6	TRBV27	CASTSGREYNSPLHF
TRBJ1-5	TRBV7-2	CASSLQGDQPQHF
TRBJ2-7	TRBV3-1/TRBV3-2	CASSRGAGVYEQYF
TRBJ2-4	TRBV28	CASSHRGGAKNIQYF
TRBJ2-5	TRBV5-4	CASSLRSGGQETQYF